This T cell receptor beta chain emerged from a study of patients and donors after allogeneic stem cell transplantation (TCRdb year 2020). The germline V end is reduced by 6 bases and the J end by 6 bases; junction bases left unmatched: 8. The CDR3 runs 15 amino acids, cysteine and phenylalanine included. Only the CDR3 part of the read is kept: 45 bases, read in frame from the first base. In the germline V gene, CDR1 corresponds to ENHRY and CDR2 to SYGVKD. Receptor amplification or capture employed RT-PCR. The sequencer was a NextSeq 550. TCRdb redid the processing of the public reads, applying fastp at Q25 and MiXCR, and retained in-frame beta chains. Duplicate CDR3 protein sequences are folded into a single record with the most common DNA and genes. Here the sample has about 160,000 distinct CDR3 sequences; 25% to 35% occur a single time. Together, the top ten hold about 3% of the sample. This clonotype was recorded many times. Its specific antigen is unknown. Per-base qualities were not stored, and no clone one base away is much larger.

Sequenced: blood, either unsorted or a sorted T cell fraction (not recorded which). The sequence is built from TRBV10-3 and TRBJ1-1; 12 nucleotides in the junction match TRBD1. The TCR comes from a human donor who was either an allogeneic HSCT recipient or a stem cell or donor lymphocyte infusion donor (not recorded which). It is not recorded whose cells these are; they may come from a transplant donor. The CDR3 region: CAIRGQGAFSAEAFF. The nucleotides are TGTGCCATCAGGGGACAGGGGGCTTTTTCAGCTGAAGCTTTCTTT.